This T cell receptor (beta chain) appears in the sequencing data of a study of cytomegalovirus exposure and HLA in healthy donors. Findings of the study overall: Three CMV-associated chains were confirmed in vitro to be specific for CMV antigens. Many donors shared some public TCRs, even though most TCR sequences were rare. First-cohort TCR clusters tended to co-occur in the 90 to 150 validation repertoires, a later analysis found. With high specificity and sensitivity, the classifier reportedly diagnosed cytomegalovirus status.

This CDR3 region has 19 residues. The V segment lost 4 bases and the J segment 1 base; nucleotides outside the gene matches: 13. Germline CDR1 and CDR2: SGHRS and YFSETQ. Method: immunoSEQ multiplex PCR; TCRdb's copy keeps in-frame clones and lacks some. In the table there are about 260,000 clones, about 92% of which are singletons. As for this clone: Its specificity is not known.

The TCR originated in a woman between 25 and 40 years old in good health and CMV-seronegative. The genes are TRBV5-1 and TRBJ1-3, with TRBD1 matching over 11 bases. The sequenced material came from PBMCs. CDR3 DNA sequence: TGCGCCAGCAGCCCTACCGGGACAGGGGGAATTGGGTCTGGAAACACCATATATTTT. Protein product: CASSPTGTGGIGSGNTIYF.